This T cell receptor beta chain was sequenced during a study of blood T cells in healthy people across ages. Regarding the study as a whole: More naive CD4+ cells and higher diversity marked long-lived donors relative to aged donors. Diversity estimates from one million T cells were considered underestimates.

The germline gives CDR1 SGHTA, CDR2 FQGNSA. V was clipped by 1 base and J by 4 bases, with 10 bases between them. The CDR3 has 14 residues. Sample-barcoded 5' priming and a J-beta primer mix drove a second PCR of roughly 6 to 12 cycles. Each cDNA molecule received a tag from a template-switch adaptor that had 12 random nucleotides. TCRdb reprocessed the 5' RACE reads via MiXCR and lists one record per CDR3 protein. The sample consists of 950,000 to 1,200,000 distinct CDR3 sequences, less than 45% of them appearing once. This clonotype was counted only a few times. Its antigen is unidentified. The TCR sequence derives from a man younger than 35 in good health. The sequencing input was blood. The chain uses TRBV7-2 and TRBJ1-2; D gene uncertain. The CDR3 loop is CASSLGDTAYGYTF. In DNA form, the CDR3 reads TGTGCCAGCAGCTTAGGAGATACAGCCTATGGCTACACCTTC.